This T cell receptor beta chain was found in a study of blood T cell repertoires in COVID-19. Study information: COVID-19 samples, acute and convalescent, were from the United States, Italy and Spain. T cells, B-cell-depleted T cells, or PBMCs supplied cDNA or gDNA.

CDR1 is SGHTS and CDR2 is YDEGEE in the germline V gene. This CDR3 spans 16 amino acids. Between the trimmed V and J ends, which lost 4 bases and 3 bases, there was a span of 17 bases. Original processing notes: For nucleated cells, counts were estimated from reference gene primer amplification. Clones were sequenced by immunoSEQ multiplex PCR, and TCRdb holds only the in-frame ones, with some missing. V and J calls and clone size are copied from that table; D and trimming were computed from the DNA. The sample has some 200,000 clones; 84% are singletons. The TCR sequence derives from a woman aged 80 or older with COVID-19, enrolled during active disease. This rearrangement joins TRBV5-8 to TRBJ1-5; D remains unclear. Sequences were obtained from peripheral blood. In nucleotides, the CDR3 is TGTGCCAGCAGCCGTAACGGCTATTTAGCCAATCAGCCCCAGCATTTT. It is translated as CASSRNGYLANQPQHF.